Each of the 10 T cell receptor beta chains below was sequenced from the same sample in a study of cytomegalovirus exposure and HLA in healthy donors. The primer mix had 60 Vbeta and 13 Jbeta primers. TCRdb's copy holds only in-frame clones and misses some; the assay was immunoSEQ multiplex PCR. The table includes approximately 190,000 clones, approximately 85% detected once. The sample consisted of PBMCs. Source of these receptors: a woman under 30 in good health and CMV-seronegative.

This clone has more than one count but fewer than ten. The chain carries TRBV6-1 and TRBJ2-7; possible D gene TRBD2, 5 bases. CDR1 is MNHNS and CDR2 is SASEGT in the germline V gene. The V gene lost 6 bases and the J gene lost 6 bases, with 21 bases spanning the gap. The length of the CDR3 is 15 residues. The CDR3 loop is CASSLESGLLGEQYF. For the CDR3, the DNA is TGTGCCAGCAGCTTAGAGTCGGGGTTACTAGGCGAGCAGTACTTC.

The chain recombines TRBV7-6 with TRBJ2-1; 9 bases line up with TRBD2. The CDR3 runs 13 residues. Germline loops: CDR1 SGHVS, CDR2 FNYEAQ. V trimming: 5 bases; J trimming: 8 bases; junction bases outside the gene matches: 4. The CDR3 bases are TGTGCCAGCAGCGCTAGCGGGGTGGATGAGCAGTTCTTC. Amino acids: CASSASGVDEQFF.

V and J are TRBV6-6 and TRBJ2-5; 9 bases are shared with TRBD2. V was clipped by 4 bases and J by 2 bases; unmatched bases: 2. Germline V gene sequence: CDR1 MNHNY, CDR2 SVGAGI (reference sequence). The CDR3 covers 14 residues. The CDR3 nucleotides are TGTGCCAGCAGTTTGACTAGCGGACAAGAGACCCAGTACTTC. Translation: CASSLTSGQETQYF.

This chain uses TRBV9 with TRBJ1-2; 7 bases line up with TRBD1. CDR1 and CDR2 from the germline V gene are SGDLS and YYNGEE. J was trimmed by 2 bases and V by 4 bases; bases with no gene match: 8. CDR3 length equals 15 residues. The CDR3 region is CASSLGGVGNYGYTF. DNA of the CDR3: TGTGCCAGCAGCTTAGGGGGCGTGGGAAACTATGGCTACACCTTC.

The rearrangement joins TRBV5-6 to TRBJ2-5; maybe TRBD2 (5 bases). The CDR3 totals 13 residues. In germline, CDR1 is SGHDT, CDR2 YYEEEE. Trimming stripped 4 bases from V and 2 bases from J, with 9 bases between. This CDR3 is CASSAAGQETQYF. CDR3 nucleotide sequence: TGTGCCAGCAGCGCCGCGGGTCAAGAGACCCAGTACTTC. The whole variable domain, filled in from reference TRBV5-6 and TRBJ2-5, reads DAGVTQSPTHLIKTRGQQVTLRCSPKSGHDTVSWYQQALGQGPQFIFQYYEEEERQRGNFPDRFSGHQFPNYSSELNVNALLLGDSALYLCASSAAGQETQYFGPGTRLLVL.

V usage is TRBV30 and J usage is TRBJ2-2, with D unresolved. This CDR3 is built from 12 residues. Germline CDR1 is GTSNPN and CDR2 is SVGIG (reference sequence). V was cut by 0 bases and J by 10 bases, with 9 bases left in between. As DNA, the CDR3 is TGTGCCTGGAGTGTATCCATGGCGGAGCTGTTTTTT. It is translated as CAWSVSMAELFF.

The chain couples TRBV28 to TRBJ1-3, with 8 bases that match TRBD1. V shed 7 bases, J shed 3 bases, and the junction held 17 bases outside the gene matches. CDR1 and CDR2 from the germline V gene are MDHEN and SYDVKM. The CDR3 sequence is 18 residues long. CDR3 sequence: CASNRGRGLAYIGNTIYF. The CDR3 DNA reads TGTGCCAGCAACAGGGGCAGGGGGCTAGCCTACATTGGAAACACCATATATTTT.

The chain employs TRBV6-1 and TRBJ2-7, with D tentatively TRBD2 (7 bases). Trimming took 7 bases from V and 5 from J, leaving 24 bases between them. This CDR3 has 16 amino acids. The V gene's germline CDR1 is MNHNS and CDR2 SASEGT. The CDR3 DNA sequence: TGTGCCAGCACTGAGGGGATGGGGGGGCCGCTGGACGAGCAGTACTTC. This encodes CASTEGMGGPLDEQYF.

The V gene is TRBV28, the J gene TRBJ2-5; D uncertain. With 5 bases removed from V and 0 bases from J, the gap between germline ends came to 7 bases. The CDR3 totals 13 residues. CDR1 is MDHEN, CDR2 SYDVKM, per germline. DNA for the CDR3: TGTGCCAGCAGTGTCCCCAACCAAGAGACCCAGTACTTC. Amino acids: CASSVPNQETQYF.

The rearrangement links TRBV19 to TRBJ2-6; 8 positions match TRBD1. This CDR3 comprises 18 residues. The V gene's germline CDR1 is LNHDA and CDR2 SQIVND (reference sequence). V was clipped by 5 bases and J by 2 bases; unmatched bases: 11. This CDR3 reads CASSSPLDRDPGANVLTF. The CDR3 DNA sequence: TGTGCCAGTAGTTCCCCGTTGGACAGGGATCCTGGGGCCAACGTCCTGACTTTC.